Detailed here is one T cell receptor (beta chain). The ends lost 3 bases at V and 1 base at J; junction bases unmatched: 10. The CDR3 length is 18 residues. Germline CDR1 and CDR2: SGHRS and YFSETQ. TCRdb keeps only in-frame clones here, not all; method: immunoSEQ multiplex PCR. The table has 110,000 or so clones, approximately 96% seen once; the top ten hold roughly 0.67%. This entry belongs to a study of cytomegalovirus exposure and HLA in healthy donors. The receptor was isolated from a woman aged 18-35 years in good health and CMV-seronegative. This chain connects TRBV5-1 to TRBJ2-3; 11 bases line up with TRBD2. Specimen: PBMCs. CDR3 DNA sequence: TGCGCCAGCAGCTCAGCTCTTCTTAGCGGGGGGGGCACAGATACGCAGTATTTT. Translation: CASSSALLSGGGTDTQYF.